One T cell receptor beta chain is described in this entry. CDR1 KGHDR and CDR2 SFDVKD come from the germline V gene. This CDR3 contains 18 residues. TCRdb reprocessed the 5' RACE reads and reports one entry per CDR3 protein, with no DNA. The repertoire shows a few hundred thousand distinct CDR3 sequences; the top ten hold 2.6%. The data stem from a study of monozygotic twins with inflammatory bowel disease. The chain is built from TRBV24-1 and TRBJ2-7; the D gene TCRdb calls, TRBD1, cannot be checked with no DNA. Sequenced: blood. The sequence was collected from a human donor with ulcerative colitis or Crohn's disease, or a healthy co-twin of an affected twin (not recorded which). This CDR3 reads CATRVGQGPTGGSHEQYF.